Listed here is a single TCR beta chain. Its antigen has not been determined. Per-nucleotide qualities are absent, and no much larger clonotype sits a single base away. Receptor amplification or capture employed 5' RACE. Sequencing was performed on an Illumina HiSeq 2500. A second PCR of roughly 7 to 11 cycles was performed with a sample-barcoded 5' primer and a J-beta primer mix. Each TCR beta cDNA molecule received a unique molecular identifier from a template-switch 5' adaptor carrying 12 random nucleotides. Each sample yielded at least 3 million CDR3-containing paired-end reads. All of the RNA was converted into first-strand cDNA using the Mint cDNA synthesis kit, with a TRBC-specific oligonucleotide serving as the primer. Following uracil-DNA glycosylase treatment, all cDNA underwent a first 18-cycle PCR with the universal primers M1SS and BC2_uni_R. The paper's processing steps were these. For normalization, 1 million high-quality reads were randomly selected from each sample, with every read carrying a distinct molecular identifier. Instead of being binned into consensus sequences, reads that shared molecular identifiers were thrown out. MiTCR, with a Q25 quality threshold and the strictest error-elimination algorithm, was used for CDR3 identification, clonotype clustering and error correction. A nonparametric unseen species model with Euler transformation was used to estimate lower-bound total TCR beta diversity. Clones were called with MiXCR by TCRdb after fastp trimmed the public reads at Q25, and only in-frame beta chains were retained. CDR3 protein duplicates are merged, each entry listing the most common genes and DNA. Clone size and V and J calls follow TCRdb, not the original study. The sample yields roughly 1.5 million distinct CDR3 sequences; 35% to 45% were counted once. The ten top clones hold roughly 3.7% of the sample.

This entry comes from a study of blood T cells in healthy people across ages (dated by TCRdb to the mid-2010s). A note on the overall study: In model experiments, template switching captured about one uniquely barcoded TCR beta cDNA molecule for every two T cells. To track age-related changes in TCR beta repertoire diversity, the study relied on deep sequencing normalized with unique cDNA molecular identifiers. The donors were divided into four age groups: young (average about 16 years), middle-aged (around 37), aged (approximately 62) and long-lived (around 87). To avoid experimental bias, donors of different ages were distributed randomly across sequencing lanes. Two additional independent replicas of 1 million unique cDNA reads from the same blood draw were analyzed for two donors (one aged 18 to 30 and one aged 80 or older). The paper's findings and limits, for the study overall: Estimates of total diversity from one million sequenced T cells were regarded as lower bounds and underestimates. As age increased, observed TCR beta diversity per million T cells dropped in a roughly linear way, and a significant reduction was already evident by age around 41. The percentage of naive T cells measured by flow cytometry correlated strongly with observed TCR beta diversity. Compared with the aged group, more naive CD4+ T cells, fewer expanded clones and increased TCR diversity were shown by the long-lived group, suggesting age selection. Because profiling used bulk unsorted PBMCs, naive and antigen-experienced compartments could not be compared conclusively. Because the CMV infection status of the donors was unknown, age-related changes in expanded clonotypes may potentially have been confounded.

The 39 donors, aged about 6 to 100 years, were systemically healthy Caucasian individuals from Russia. Each donor gave 9 to 10 milliliters of peripheral blood, collected into EDTA-treated Vacutainer tubes. Ficoll-Paque density-gradient centrifugation was used to isolate PBMCs, with at least 7 million per sample. Total RNA was extracted from PBMCs with Trizol reagent, with at least 6 micrograms obtained per sample. The percentages of naive CD45RAhigh/CD27high T cells were determined by flow cytometry on a PBMC aliquot from every donor. In the germline V gene (reference sequence), CDR1 corresponds to DFQATT and CDR2 to SNEGSKA. V is cut by 3 bases and J by 2 bases, and the space between the germline ends is 12 bases. From cysteine to phenylalanine, the CDR3 is 14 amino acids long. Kept here is only the CDR3 DNA, which spans 42 bases and is read in frame from base 1.

The chain was built from TRBV20-1 and TRBJ2-3, with an unclear D gene assignment. Material for sequencing was blood. The sequence was obtained from a woman aged 18-29 years in good health. At the DNA level, the sequence is TGCAGTGCTAGCTTCGGAAGGGTCACAGATACGCAGTATTTT. It translates as CSASFGRVTDTQYF.